These 20 T cell receptor beta chains originate from one sample sequenced in a study of blood T cell repertoires in COVID-19. Some clones are missing from TCRdb's copy, which holds only in-frame ones; the method was immunoSEQ multiplex PCR. The top ten hold over 9% of the sample, which has about 280,000 clones, around nine tenths seen once. Source material: peripheral blood. The receptors shown here come from a young woman with COVID-19, enrolled during active disease.

V and J are TRBV4-3 and TRBJ2-1; D may be TRBD2 (6 bases). The V gene lost 0 bases and the J gene lost 3 bases, with 15 bases spanning the gap. The CDR3 is 17 residues long. The germline V gene has CDR1 LGHNA and CDR2 YSLEER. The CDR3 loop reads CASSQDISGGLYNEQFF. CDR3 nucleotides: TGCGCCAGCAGCCAAGATATTAGCGGAGGCCTCTACAATGAGCAGTTCTTC.

CDR3 residues: CASSWTGTGSGYTF. DNA of the CDR3: TGTGCCAGCAGCTGGACCGGGACAGGGAGTGGCTACACCTTC. The gene calls are TRBV7-2 and TRBJ1-2; 9 bases map to TRBD1. Germline lookup yields CDR1 SGHTA and CDR2 FQGNSA. The CDR3 spans 14 residues. V dropped 4 bases and J dropped 7; count of bases not matched to a gene: 7.

This sequence joins TRBV5-6 and TRBJ2-6, with 7 nucleotides matching TRBD2. The germline V gene encodes CDR1 SGHDT and CDR2 YYEEEE. The CDR3 runs to 18 residues. V shed 0 bases, J shed 0 bases, and the junction held 6 bases outside the gene matches. The CDR3 is CASSLGGAGSSGANVLTF. CDR3 DNA: TGTGCCAGCAGCTTGGGTGGAGCGGGGAGCTCTGGGGCCAACGTCCTGACTTTC.

The CDR3 region has the DNA TGTGCCAGCAGCAGTGGAGGGGACTCCGGGGAGCTGTTTTTT. The encoded protein is CASSSGGDSGELFF. The chain is built from TRBV7-3 and TRBJ2-2; tentative D call: TRBD2 (6 bases). In germline, CDR1 is SGHTA, CDR2 FQGTGA. V was pared by 5 bases and J by 6 bases, with 13 bases between. The CDR3 contains 14 residues. Supplemented by reference TRBV7-3 and TRBJ2-2, the full variable domain reads GAGVSQTPSNKVTEKGKYVELRCDPISGHTALYWYRQSLGQGPEFLIYFQGTGAADDSGLPNDRFFAVRPEGSVSTLKIQRTERGDSAVYLCASSSGGDSGELFFGEGSRLTVL.

The rearrangement links TRBV6-1 to TRBJ1-6; possibly TRBD1 for D (5 bases). Trimming cost V 2 bases and J 6 bases, with 20 bases left between them. Germline assignment: CDR1 MNHNS and CDR2 SASEGT. The CDR3 is 18 residues long. Here the CDR3 reads CASSEKFYQGVGNSPLHF. CDR3 DNA sequence: TGTGCCAGCAGTGAAAAGTTCTATCAGGGCGTTGGTAATTCACCCCTCCACTTT.

V usage is TRBV6-1 and J usage is TRBJ1-3; the D gene is possibly TRBD1 (5 bases). The CDR3 contains 14 residues. Trimming removed 6 bases at V and 2 bases at J, with 11 bases between. Germline values: CDR1 MNHNS, CDR2 SASEGT. DNA of the CDR3: TGTGCCAGCAGGTCCGGGGGGGCTGGAAACACCATATATTTT. It encodes CASRSGGAGNTIYF.

This clone showed up just once. This chain connects TRBV21-1 to TRBJ2-7; the D call TRBD2 from the table was never checked on the DNA. TRBV21-1 is reported as a pseudogene. This CDR3 is built from 15 residues. The DNA for the CDR3 is TGTGCCAGCAGCAAACGGGGTAGCCACCCCTACGAGCAGTACTTC. Translating gives CASSKRGSHPYEQYF.

This clone was seen more than once but under ten times. J is TRBJ1-1 and V is TRBV6-2 or TRBV6-3; no firm D call. The CDR3 spans 14 residues. Germline CDR1 and CDR2: MNHEY and SVGEGT. Trimming took 0 bases from V and 1 from J, leaving 6 bases between them. CDR3 sequence (DNA): TGTGCCAGCAGTTACTCGATGCGGAACACTGAAGCTTTCTTT. Translated, it gives CASSYSMRNTEAFF.

The chain has TRBV4-1 and TRBJ2-5, with a possible D match to TRBD1 (6 bases). CDR3 length: 15 residues. Germline CDR1 is MGHRA and CDR2 is YSYEKL. Trimming cost V 4 bases and J 2 bases, with 14 bases left between them. This CDR3 is CASSPWGQLQETQYF. As DNA, the CDR3 is TGCGCCAGCAGCCCTTGGGGACAACTACAAGAGACCCAGTACTTC.

The J gene is TRBJ1-1, the V gene TRBV6-5; D possibly corresponds to TRBD1 (5 bases). CDR1 is MNHEY, CDR2 SVGAGI, per germline. Trimming cost V 8 bases and J 4 bases, with 14 bases left between them. CDR3 length equals 13 residues. CDR3 amino acids: CASFSYGGTEAFF. The CDR3, as DNA: TGTGCCAGCTTTTCGTACGGGGGCACTGAAGCTTTCTTT.

The chain links TRBV4-1 to TRBJ2-3; TRBD2 agrees at 7 bases. V gave up 0 bases and J gave up 9 bases; unmatched junction bases: 6. The CDR3 totals 14 residues. Germline CDR1 MGHRA, CDR2 YSYEKL. CDR3 bases: TGCGCCAGCAGCCAAGAACGGGGAGGGGAAACGCAGTATTTT. Its protein is CASSQERGGETQYF.

The V call is TRBV19, the J call TRBJ2-3; 10 bases are shared with TRBD1. Per the germline V gene, CDR1 is LNHDA and CDR2 is SQIVND (reference sequence). V was pared by 5 bases and J by 3 bases, with 8 bases of the junction left unmatched. This CDR3 spans 16 amino acids. CDR3 DNA: TGTGCCAGTAGTCGGGGTCGGGACAGGGGTACAGATACGCAGTATTTT. It encodes CASSRGRDRGTDTQYF.

This sequence joins TRBV7-9 and TRBJ1-5; 7 bases fit TRBD1. Per the germline V gene, CDR1 is SEHNR and CDR2 is FQNEAQ (reference sequence). The CDR3 is 16 amino acids. The ends lost 5 bases at V and 6 bases at J; junction bases unmatched: 13. CDR3 sequence (DNA): TGTGCCAGCAGCCCATCGATCGACAGGGATACTCAGCCCCAGCATTTT. Translation gives CASSPSIDRDTQPQHF.

V gene TRBV5-5 combines with J gene TRBJ2-7; weak D call: TRBD1 (5 bases). Trimming cost V 0 bases and J 2 bases, with 9 bases left between them. This CDR3 is 14 amino acids long. CDR1 and CDR2 (germline): SGHKS, YYEKEE (reference sequence). Written as DNA, the CDR3 is TGTGCCAGCAGCTTGGCCCCGGACACCTACGAGCAGTACTTC. Protein product: CASSLAPDTYEQYF.

This sequence joins TRBV7-8 and TRBJ2-5; 8 nucleotides match TRBD1. The V gene's germline CDR1 is SGHVS and CDR2 FQNEAQ. Trimming took 4 bases from V and 5 from J; bases not matched to a gene: 9. The CDR3 is made up of 15 amino acids. In DNA, the CDR3 is TGTGCCAGCAGCTCACCGCTGGACAGGGACGAGACCCAGTACTTC. The encoded protein is CASSSPLDRDETQYF.

V is TRBV9 and J is TRBJ2-6; no firm D call. The CDR3 has 15 amino acids. Between the trimmed V and J ends, which lost 3 bases and 1 base, there was a span of 8 bases. Looked up from germline, CDR1 is SGDLS and CDR2 is YYNGEE. The CDR3 protein is CASSAPGSGANVLTF. The CDR3 bases are TGTGCCAGCAGCGCCCCAGGTTCTGGGGCCAACGTCCTGACTTTC.

The J gene is TRBJ2-3, the V gene TRBV13; TRBD1 is a possible D gene (5 bases). This CDR3 region has 14 residues. Germline V gene sequence: CDR1 PRHDT, CDR2 FYEKMQ (reference sequence). V dropped 2 bases and J dropped 8 bases, with 14 bases sitting between them. CDR3 bases: TGTGCCAGCAGCTTAAGGTCAGGGCGAGGTACGCAGTATTTT. Protein: CASSLRSGRGTQYF.

The chain recombines TRBV7-2 with TRBJ2-3; tentative D call: TRBD2 (5 bases). Germline values: CDR1 SGHTA, CDR2 FQGNSA. This CDR3 is 15 amino acids long. Trimming removed 1 base from V and 4 bases from J, with 12 bases in between. Here the CDR3 reads CASSLDPGTADTQYF. CDR3 in DNA: TGTGCCAGCAGCTTAGACCCGGGAACGGCAGATACGCAGTATTTT.

There are a few counts of this clone. V usage is TRBV28 and J usage is TRBJ2-7; D gene unclear. This CDR3 comprises 15 residues. Germline lookup yields CDR1 MDHEN and CDR2 SYDVKM. V was clipped by 6 bases and J by 3 bases, with 18 bases between them. CDR3 residues: CASSPLPSIGYEQYF. The CDR3 nucleotides are TGTGCCAGCAGCCCCCTGCCCTCCATCGGCTACGAGCAGTACTTC.

The chain has TRBV7-8 and TRBJ2-1; 9 bases line up with TRBD2. V was clipped by 5 bases and J by 1 base; unmatched bases: 6. The CDR3 has 16 amino acids. The germline CDR1 and CDR2 sequences are SGHVS and FQNEAQ. DNA for the CDR3: TGTGCCAGCAGCCTTCGACTAGCGGATTCCTACAATGAGCAGTTCTTC. It encodes CASSLRLADSYNEQFF.